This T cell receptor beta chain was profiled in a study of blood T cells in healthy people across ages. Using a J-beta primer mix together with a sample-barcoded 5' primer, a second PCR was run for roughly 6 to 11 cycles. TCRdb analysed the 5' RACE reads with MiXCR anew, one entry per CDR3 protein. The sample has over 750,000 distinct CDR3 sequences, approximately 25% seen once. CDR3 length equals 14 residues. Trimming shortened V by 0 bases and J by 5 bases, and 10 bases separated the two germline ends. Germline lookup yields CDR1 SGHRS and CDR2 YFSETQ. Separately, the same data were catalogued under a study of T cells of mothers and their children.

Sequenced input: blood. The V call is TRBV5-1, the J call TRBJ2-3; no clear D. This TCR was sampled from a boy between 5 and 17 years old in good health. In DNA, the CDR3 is TGCGCCAGCAGCTTGGTTGGGGTGGAAGATACGCAGTATTTT. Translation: CASSLVGVEDTQYF.